Listed below are T cell receptor beta chains from one sample, sequenced in a study of PD-1 blockade in classical Hodgkin lymphoma. Sequencing used immunoSEQ multiplex PCR; TCRdb keeps in-frame clones, though not all of them. Of about 43,000 clones listed, approximately 70% are singletons. The sample consisted of peripheral blood mononuclear cells (PBMCs), taken before the second cycle of nivolumab. The receptor source for this set is a human donor with classical Hodgkin lymphoma. Each CDR3 is given with its conserved first and last residue. The order of the fields is D gene, clone size, V gene, J gene, CDR3 DNA, CDR3 protein. The D gene is left open where the match is weak. Only some rows state a clone size, as once, few, many or a class for expanded clones.

D: TRBD1
size: -
V: TRBV6-5
J: TRBJ2-7
DNA: TGTGCCAGCAGTTATCAGGGGGCGCTTGAGCAGTACTTC
CDR3: CASSYQGALEQYF

D: -
size: few
V: TRBV7-9
J: TRBJ1-2
DNA: TGTGCCAGCAGCCTAGGGACTAACTATGGCTACACCTTC
CDR3: CASSLGTNYGYTF

D: -
size: -
V: TRBV30
J: TRBJ1-4
DNA: TGTGCCTGGAGTAGCGGAGGGGAAAAACTGTTTTTT
CDR3: CAWSSGGEKLFF

D: TRBD1
size: medium-sized
V: TRBV7-2
J: TRBJ2-7
DNA: TGTGCCAGCAGCTTAGTACAGGGGGCTGTACGCGAGCAGTACTTC
CDR3: CASSLVQGAVREQYF

D: TRBD2
size: -
V: TRBV2
J: TRBJ2-5
DNA: TGTGCCAGCAGTGACCTAGCGGGGGAGGAAGTTACCCAGTACTTC
CDR3: CASSDLAGEEVTQYF

D: TRBD2
size: -
V: TRBV4-3
J: TRBJ2-3
DNA: TGCGCCAGCAGCCTTAGCGGGGGCGGTAGCACAGATACGCAGTATTTT
CDR3: CASSLSGGGSTDTQYF

D: TRBD1
size: few
V: TRBV19
J: TRBJ2-7
DNA: TGTGCCAGTAGACCCGGGACAGGACATAGCTCCTACGAGCAGTACTTC
CDR3: CASRPGTGHSSYEQYF

D: -
size: -
V: TRBV9
J: TRBJ2-7
DNA: TGTGCCAGCAGCGTAGAAGTAACTCCCTACGAGCAGTACTTC
CDR3: CASSVEVTPYEQYF

D: -
size: -
V: TRBV4-2
J: TRBJ2-5
DNA: TGTGCCAGCAGCCAAGTACCAGAGACCCAGTACTTC
CDR3: CASSQVPETQYF

D: TRBD1
size: -
V: TRBV7-2
J: TRBJ2-1
DNA: TGTGCCAGCAGCCCCCGACAGGGTCTACAGTTCTTC
CDR3: CASSPRQGLQFF

D: -
size: -
V: TRBV5-1
J: TRBJ2-7
DNA: TGCGCCAGCAGCTTGGAAGCAGGCAACTACGAGCAGTACTTC
CDR3: CASSLEAGNYEQYF

D: TRBD2
size: few
V: TRBV9
J: TRBJ2-5
DNA: TGTGCCAGCAGCGTCAGACTAGCAGAGACCCAGTACTTC
CDR3: CASSVRLAETQYF

D: TRBD1
size: -
V: TRBV30
J: TRBJ2-1
DNA: TGTGCCTTGACAGGGACTGAGCAGTTCTTC
CDR3: CALTGTEQFF

D: -
size: -
V: TRBV7-9
J: TRBJ2-1
DNA: TGTGCCAGCAGCTTCGAGGGCAATGAGCAGTTCTTC
CDR3: CASSFEGNEQFF